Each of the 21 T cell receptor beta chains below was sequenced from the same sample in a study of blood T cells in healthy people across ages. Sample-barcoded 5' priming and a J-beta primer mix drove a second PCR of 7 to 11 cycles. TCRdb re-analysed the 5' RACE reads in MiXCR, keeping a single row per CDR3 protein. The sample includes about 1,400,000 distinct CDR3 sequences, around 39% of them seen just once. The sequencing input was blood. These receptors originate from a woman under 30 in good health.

CDR3 residues: CASSLSGGWTQYF. DNA of the CDR3: TGTGCCAGCAGCCTCTCAGGGGGCTGGACCCAGTACTTC. This chain uses TRBV6-1 with TRBJ2-4, with 8 bases matching TRBD1. With the DNA end fitting TRBJ2-5 better, the J assignment may be wrong. The germline V gene has CDR1 MNHNS and CDR2 SASEGT. This CDR3 has 13 residues.

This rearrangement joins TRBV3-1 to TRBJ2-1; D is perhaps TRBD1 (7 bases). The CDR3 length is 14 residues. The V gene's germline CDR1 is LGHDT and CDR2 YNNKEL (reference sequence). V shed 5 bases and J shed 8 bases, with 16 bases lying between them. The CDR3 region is CASSSRDSWDEQFF. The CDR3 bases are TGTGCCAGCAGCTCGCGGGACAGTTGGGATGAGCAGTTCTTC.

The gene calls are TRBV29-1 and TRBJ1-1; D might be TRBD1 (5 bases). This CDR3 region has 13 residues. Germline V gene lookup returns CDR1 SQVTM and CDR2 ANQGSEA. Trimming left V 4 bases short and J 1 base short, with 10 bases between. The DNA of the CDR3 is TGCAGCGTTGTGGGGGAGGGGAACACTGAAGCTTTCTTT. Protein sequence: CSVVGEGNTEAFF.

The CDR3 reads CASSRGGTGEAFF. In DNA form, the CDR3 reads TGTGCCAGCAGTCGAGGGGGAACCGGTGAAGCTTTCTTT. V and J are TRBV6-1 and TRBJ1-1; TRBD1 might be the D (6 bases). V lost 5 bases, J lost 7 bases, and 14 bases lay in between. The CDR3 is made up of 13 amino acids. Germline-derived CDR1 and CDR2 are MNHNS and SASEGT.

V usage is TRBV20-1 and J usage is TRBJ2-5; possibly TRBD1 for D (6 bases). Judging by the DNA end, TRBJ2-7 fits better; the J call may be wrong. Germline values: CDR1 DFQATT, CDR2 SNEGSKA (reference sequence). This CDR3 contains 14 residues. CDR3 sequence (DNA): TGCAGTGCTGCCACCGGGACATACAACTACGAGCAGTACTTC. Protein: CSAATGTYNYEQYF.

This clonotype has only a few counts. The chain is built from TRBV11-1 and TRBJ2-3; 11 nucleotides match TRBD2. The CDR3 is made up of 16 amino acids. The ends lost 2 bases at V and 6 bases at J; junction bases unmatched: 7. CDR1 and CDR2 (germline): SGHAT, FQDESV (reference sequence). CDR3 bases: TGTGCCAGCAGCTTATCTAGCGGGGGGAGCTCGGATACGCAGTATTTT. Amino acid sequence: CASSLSSGGSSDTQYF.

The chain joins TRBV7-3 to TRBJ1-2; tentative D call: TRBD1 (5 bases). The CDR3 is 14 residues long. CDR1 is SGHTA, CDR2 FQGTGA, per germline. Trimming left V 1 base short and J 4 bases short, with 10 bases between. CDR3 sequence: CASSLSRTSYGYTF. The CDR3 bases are TGTGCCAGCAGCTTAAGTAGGACAAGCTATGGCTACACCTTC.

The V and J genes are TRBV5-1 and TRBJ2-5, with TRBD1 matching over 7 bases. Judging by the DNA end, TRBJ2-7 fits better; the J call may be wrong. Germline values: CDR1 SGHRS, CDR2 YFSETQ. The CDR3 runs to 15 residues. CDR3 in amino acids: CASSLGGTDPYEQYF. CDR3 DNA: TGCGCCAGCAGCTTGGGAGGGACAGATCCGTACGAGCAGTACTTC.

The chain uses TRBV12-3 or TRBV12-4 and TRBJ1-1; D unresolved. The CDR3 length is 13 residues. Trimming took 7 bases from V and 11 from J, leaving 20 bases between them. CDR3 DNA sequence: TGTGCCAGCAAAATATTTCAGGAACGCAGGGCTTTCTTT. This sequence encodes CASKIFQERRAFF.

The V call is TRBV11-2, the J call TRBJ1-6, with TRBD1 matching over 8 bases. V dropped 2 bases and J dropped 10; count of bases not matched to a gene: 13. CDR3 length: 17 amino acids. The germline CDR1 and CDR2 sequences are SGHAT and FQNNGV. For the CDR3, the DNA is TGTGCCAGCAGCTTATTCCTGCCGGGACAGGTTTACTCACCCCTCCACTTT. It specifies CASSLFLPGQVYSPLHF.

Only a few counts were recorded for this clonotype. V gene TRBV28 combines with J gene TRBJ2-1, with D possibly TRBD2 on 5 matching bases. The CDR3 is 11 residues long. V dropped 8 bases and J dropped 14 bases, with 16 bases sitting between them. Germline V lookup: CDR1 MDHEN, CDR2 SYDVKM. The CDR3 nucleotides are TGTGCCAGCGGTGATTCGGGGATGGAGTTCTTC. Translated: CASGDSGMEFF. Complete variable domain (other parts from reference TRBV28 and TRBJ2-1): DVKVTQSSRYLVKRTGEKVFLECVQDMDHENMFWYRQDPGLGLRLIYFSYDVKMKEKGDIPEGYSVSREKKERFSLILESASTNQTSMYLCASGDSGMEFFGPGTRLTVL.

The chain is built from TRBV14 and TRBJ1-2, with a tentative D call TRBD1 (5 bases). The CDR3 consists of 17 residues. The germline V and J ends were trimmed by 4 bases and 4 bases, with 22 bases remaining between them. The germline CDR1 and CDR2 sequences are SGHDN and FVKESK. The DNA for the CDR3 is TGTGCCAGCAGCCTCCGAATGGGGGGAACCGTACGCTATGGCTACACCTTC. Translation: CASSLRMGGTVRYGYTF.

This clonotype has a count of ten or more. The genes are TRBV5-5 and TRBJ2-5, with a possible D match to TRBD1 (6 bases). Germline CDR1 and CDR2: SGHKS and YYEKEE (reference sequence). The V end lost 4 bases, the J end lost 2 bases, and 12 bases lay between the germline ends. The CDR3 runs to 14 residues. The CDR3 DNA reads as TGTGCCAGCAGCCCCCCGGGACAACAAGAGACCCAGTACTTC. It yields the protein CASSPPGQQETQYF.

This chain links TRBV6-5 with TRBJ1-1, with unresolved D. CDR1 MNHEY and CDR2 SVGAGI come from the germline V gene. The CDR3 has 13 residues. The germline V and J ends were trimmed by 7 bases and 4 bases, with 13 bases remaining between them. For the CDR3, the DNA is TGTGCCAGCACCAGCTACGCAAGCACTGAAGCTTTCTTT. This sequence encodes CASTSYASTEAFF.

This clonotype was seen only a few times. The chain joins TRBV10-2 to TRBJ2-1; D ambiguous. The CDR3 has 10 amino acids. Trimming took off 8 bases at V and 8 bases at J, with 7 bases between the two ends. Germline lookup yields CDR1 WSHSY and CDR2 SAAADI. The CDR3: CASGMDEQFF. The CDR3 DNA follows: TGCGCCAGCGGGATGGATGAGCAGTTCTTC.

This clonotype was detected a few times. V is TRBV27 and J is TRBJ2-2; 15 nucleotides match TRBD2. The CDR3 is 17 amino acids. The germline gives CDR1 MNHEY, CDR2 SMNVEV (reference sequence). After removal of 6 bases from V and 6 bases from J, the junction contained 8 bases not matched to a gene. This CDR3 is CASSPGLAGGPAGELFF. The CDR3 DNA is TGTGCCAGCAGCCCTGGACTAGCGGGAGGGCCAGCCGGGGAGCTGTTTTTT.

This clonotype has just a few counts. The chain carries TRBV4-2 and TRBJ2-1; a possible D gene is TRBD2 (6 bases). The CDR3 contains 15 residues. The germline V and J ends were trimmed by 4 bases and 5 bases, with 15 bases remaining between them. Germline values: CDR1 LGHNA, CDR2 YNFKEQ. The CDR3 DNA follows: TGTGCCAGCAGCCCGGAGGAGGGACGGGACAATGAGCAGTTCTTC. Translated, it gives CASSPEEGRDNEQFF.

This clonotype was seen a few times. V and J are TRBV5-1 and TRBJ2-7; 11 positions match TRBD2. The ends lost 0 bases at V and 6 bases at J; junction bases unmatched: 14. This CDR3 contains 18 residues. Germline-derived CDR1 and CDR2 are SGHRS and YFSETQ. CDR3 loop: CASSLAVMGLADKAEQYF. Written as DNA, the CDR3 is TGCGCCAGCAGCTTGGCGGTGATGGGACTAGCGGACAAGGCCGAGCAGTACTTC.

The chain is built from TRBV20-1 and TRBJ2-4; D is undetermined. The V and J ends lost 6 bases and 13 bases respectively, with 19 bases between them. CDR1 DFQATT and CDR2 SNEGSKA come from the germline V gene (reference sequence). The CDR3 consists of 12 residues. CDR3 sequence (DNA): TGCAGTGCCCGGTTAGAGTACTACGGGCAGTACTTC. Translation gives CSARLEYYGQYF.

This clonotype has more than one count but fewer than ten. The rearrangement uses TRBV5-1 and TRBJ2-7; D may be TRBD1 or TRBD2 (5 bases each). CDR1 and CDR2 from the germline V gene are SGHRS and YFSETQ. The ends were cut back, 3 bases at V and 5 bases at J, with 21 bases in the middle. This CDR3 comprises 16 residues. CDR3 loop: CASSWDRDVSGNEQYF. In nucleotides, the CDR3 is TGCGCCAGCAGCTGGGACCGCGACGTCTCGGGGAACGAGCAGTACTTC.

The CDR3 loop reads CASSRQRTYGYTF. In DNA, the CDR3 is TGTGCCAGCAGCCGACAGCGGACCTATGGCTACACCTTC. V is TRBV5-6 and J is TRBJ1-2, with a possible D match to TRBD1 (5 bases). Trimming left V 4 bases short and J 4 bases short, with 11 bases between. CDR1 and CDR2 from the germline V gene are SGHDT and YYEEEE. There are 13 residues in the CDR3.